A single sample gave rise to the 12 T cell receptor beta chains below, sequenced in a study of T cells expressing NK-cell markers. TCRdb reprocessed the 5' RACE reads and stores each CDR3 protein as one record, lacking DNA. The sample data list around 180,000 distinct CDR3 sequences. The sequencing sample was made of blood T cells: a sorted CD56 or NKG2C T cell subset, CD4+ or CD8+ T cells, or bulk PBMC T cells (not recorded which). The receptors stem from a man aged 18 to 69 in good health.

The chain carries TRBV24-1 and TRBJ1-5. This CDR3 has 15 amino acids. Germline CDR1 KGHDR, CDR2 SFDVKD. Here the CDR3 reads CATSADRNSNQPQHF.

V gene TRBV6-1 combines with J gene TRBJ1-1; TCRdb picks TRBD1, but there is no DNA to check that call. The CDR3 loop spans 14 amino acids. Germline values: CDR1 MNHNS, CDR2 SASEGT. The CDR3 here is CASSEQGWGTEAFF.

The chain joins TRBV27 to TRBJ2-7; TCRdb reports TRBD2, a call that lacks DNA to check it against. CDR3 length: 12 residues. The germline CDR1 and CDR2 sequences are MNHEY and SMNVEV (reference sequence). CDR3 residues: CASSSGGLREYF.

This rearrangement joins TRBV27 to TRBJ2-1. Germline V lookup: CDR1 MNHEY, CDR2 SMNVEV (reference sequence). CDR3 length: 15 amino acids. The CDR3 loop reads CASSPDGSSYNEQFF.

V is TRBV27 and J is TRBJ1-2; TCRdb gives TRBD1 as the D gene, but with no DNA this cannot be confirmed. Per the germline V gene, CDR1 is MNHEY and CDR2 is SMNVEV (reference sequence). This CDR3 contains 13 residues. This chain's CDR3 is CASSFGGDGGYTF.

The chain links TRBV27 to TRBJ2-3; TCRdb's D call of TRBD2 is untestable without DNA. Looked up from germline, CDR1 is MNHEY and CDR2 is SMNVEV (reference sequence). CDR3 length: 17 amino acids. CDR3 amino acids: CASSQRERGLSTDTQYF.

This chain's CDR3 is CASSVTESNYEQYF. This sequence joins TRBV2 and TRBJ2-7; no DNA is available, so the TRBD1 call from TCRdb remains unchecked. The germline V gene has CDR1 SNHLY and CDR2 FYNNEI. The CDR3 spans 14 residues. Together with reference TRBV2 and TRBJ2-7, the CDR3 gives the full variable domain: EPEVTQTPSHQVTQMGQEVILRCVPISNHLYFYWYRQILGQKVEFLVSFYNNEISEKSEIFDDQFSVERPDGSNFTLKIRSTKLEDSAMYFCASSVTESNYEQYFGPGTRLTVT.

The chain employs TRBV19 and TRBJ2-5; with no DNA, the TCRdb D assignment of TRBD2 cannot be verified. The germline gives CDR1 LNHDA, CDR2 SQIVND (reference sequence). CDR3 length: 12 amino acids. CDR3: CAKPTSWQTQYF.

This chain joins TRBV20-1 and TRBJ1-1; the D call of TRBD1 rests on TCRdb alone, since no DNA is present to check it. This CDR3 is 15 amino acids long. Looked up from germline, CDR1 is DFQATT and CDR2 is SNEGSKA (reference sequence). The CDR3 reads CSARDMEGGSTEAFF.

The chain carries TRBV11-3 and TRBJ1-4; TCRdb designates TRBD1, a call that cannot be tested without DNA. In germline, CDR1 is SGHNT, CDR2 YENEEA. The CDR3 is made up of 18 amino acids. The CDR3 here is CASSFRDTDFATNEKLFF.

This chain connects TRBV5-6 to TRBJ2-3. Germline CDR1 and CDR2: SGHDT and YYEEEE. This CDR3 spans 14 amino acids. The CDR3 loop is CASSRTVNGDTQYF.

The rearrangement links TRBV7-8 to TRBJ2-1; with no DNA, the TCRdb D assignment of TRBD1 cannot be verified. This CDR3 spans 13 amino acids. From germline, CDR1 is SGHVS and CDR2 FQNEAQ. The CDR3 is CASSLGAGHEQFF.